The source of this TCR beta chain is a study of blood T cell repertoires in COVID-19. On the study more broadly: Italy, Spain and the United States were the sources of the convalescent and acute COVID-19 samples.

This table comes from immunoSEQ multiplex PCR, and its TCRdb copy is limited to in-frame clones, with some not included. Among about 200,000 clones listed, 70% to 90% were seen once. Germline V gene data show CDR1 as ENHRY and CDR2 as SYGVKD. The CDR3 runs 15 residues. V lost 2 bases and J 0 bases, leaving 9 bases between the germline ends. Sequenced material: peripheral blood. This chain joins TRBV10-3 and TRBJ2-3, with D unclear. The clonotype was recovered from a man in his fifties or sixties with COVID-19, enrolled during active disease. The CDR3, as DNA: TGTGCCATCAGTGAGACACAAGATAGCACAGATACGCAGTATTTT. This encodes CAISETQDSTDTQYF.